The 27 T cell receptor beta chains listed next were all sequenced from one sample in a study of blood T cell repertoires in COVID-19 (dated by TCRdb to between 2020 and 2021). Library generation was performed with the immunoSEQ multiplex PCR assay. Imported from immuneACCESS, the table was reduced by TCRdb to in-frame sequences with V and J called. These copies leave out some clones; in studies compared against another copy, an unresolved V gene accounts for under half, and the cause of the remainder is not known. This sample comprises approximately 140,000 clones, approximately 78% of them detected only once. Around 15% of the sample is held by the ten biggest clonotypes. Specimen: peripheral blood. The source is a human donor with acute or convalescent COVID-19. The donor label of this sample is uncertain.

J is TRBJ1-4 and V is TRBV18, with 11 bases matching TRBD1. This CDR3 region has 14 residues. The germline V gene has CDR1 KGHSH and CDR2 LQKENI. J lost 10 bases, V lost 1 base, and 2 bases had no gene match. CDR3 sequence: CASSPQGTGGKLFF. Here the CDR3 DNA reads TGTGCCAGCTCACCACAGGGGACAGGGGGAAAACTGTTTTTT.

This sequence joins TRBV5-1 and TRBJ2-1, with 11 bases that match TRBD2. The germline CDR1 and CDR2 sequences are SGHRS and YFSETQ. V lost 6 bases to trimming and J lost 8 bases; unmatched junction nucleotides: 4. The CDR3 consists of 13 residues. In DNA, the CDR3 is TGCGCCAGCACCCTGACTAGCGGGGATGAGCAGTTCTTC. Its translation: CASTLTSGDEQFF.

The chain joins TRBV3-1 (or the pseudogene TRBV3-2) to TRBJ2-5; a possible D gene is TRBD1 (5 bases). With 5 bases removed from V and 4 bases from J, the gap between germline ends came to 14 bases. Germline V lookup: CDR1 LGHDT, CDR2 YNNKEL (reference sequence). This CDR3 has 14 residues. DNA of the CDR3: TGTGCCAGCAGCTCCCCCCAGGGAAGAGAGACCCAGTACTTC. It translates to CASSSPQGRETQYF.

This clone appeared a single time. The J gene is TRBJ2-5, the V gene TRBV7-9; 7 nucleotides agree with TRBD2. This CDR3 has 14 amino acids. CDR1 and CDR2 (germline): SEHNR, FQNEAQ (reference sequence). V dropped 4 bases and J dropped 4; count of bases not matched to a gene: 6. In nucleotides, the CDR3 is TGTGCCAGCAGCTCGACGGGGAGGGTAGAGACCCAGTACTTC. It encodes CASSSTGRVETQYF. The whole variable domain, remainder taken from reference TRBV7-9 and TRBJ2-5, is DTGVSQNPRHKITKRGQNVTFRCDPISEHNRLYWYRQTLGQGPEFLTYFQNEAQLEKSRLLSDRFSAERPKGSFSTLEIQRTEQGDSAMYLCASSSTGRVETQYFGPGTRLLVL.

The rearrangement uses TRBV30 and TRBJ1-2; no firm D call. V was trimmed by 8 bases and J by 3 bases, leaving 16 bases between them. CDR1 and CDR2 (germline): GTSNPN, SVGIG (reference sequence). The CDR3 extends over 13 amino acids. CDR3 coding DNA: TGTGCCCGAATGAGCCCGTTGGACTATGGCTACACCTTC. Amino acid sequence: CARMSPLDYGYTF.

V is TRBV5-1 and J is TRBJ1-1; the D is unclear. CDR1 and CDR2 (germline): SGHRS, YFSETQ. CDR3 length: 13 residues. Trimming removed 2 bases at V and 2 bases at J, with 7 bases between. This chain's CDR3 is CASSFAENTEAFF. DNA for the CDR3: TGCGCCAGCAGCTTTGCGGAAAACACTGAAGCTTTCTTT.

The chain links TRBV9 to TRBJ1-4; D is ambiguous. The CDR3 is made up of 16 amino acids. Germline CDR1 SGDLS, CDR2 YYNGEE. V was pared by 7 bases and J by 3 bases, with 19 bases between. CDR3 region: CASHFSYMVANEKLFF. The CDR3 nucleotides read TGTGCCAGCCATTTCTCTTACATGGTGGCTAATGAAAAACTGTTTTTT.

The chain couples TRBV4-1 to TRBJ1-5, with 7 nucleotides matching TRBD1. The CDR3 is 16 residues long. V dropped 6 bases and J dropped 3; count of bases not matched to a gene: 11. Germline values: CDR1 MGHRA, CDR2 YSYEKL. CDR3 nucleotide sequence: TGCGCCAGCAGACTTATCTGGGACAGCACCAATCAGCCCCAGCATTTT. It yields the protein CASRLIWDSTNQPQHF.

This clone was detected a few times. The rearrangement joins TRBV4-1 to TRBJ1-6; maybe TRBD1 (6 bases). This CDR3 spans 16 amino acids. The germline CDR1 and CDR2 sequences are MGHRA and YSYEKL. The V and J ends lost 5 bases and 4 bases respectively, with 15 bases between them. The CDR3 loop is CASSKVVGQYNSPLHF. CDR3 DNA: TGCGCCAGCAGCAAAGTAGTCGGACAGTATAATTCACCCCTCCACTTT.

In its sample, this clone was seen once. The V call is TRBV9, the J call TRBJ2-2, with D uncertain. V lost 0 bases and J 7 bases, leaving 7 bases between the germline ends. This CDR3 contains 13 residues. The germline gives CDR1 SGDLS, CDR2 YYNGEE. CDR3: CASSVDSGGELFF. In nucleotides, the CDR3 is TGTGCCAGCAGCGTAGATTCCGGCGGGGAGCTGTTTTTT.

The chain has TRBV6-5 and TRBJ1-4; TRBD1 matches 8 bases. Germline assignment: CDR1 MNHEY and CDR2 SVGAGI. The CDR3 is made up of 15 amino acids. V was pared by 4 bases and J by 5 bases, with 6 bases of the junction left unmatched. As DNA, the CDR3 is TGTGCCAGCAGTTTTAGGACAGGGAGAAATGAAAAACTGTTTTTT. It is translated as CASSFRTGRNEKLFF.

The rearrangement links TRBV7-9 to TRBJ1-3; 10 positions agree with TRBD1. The CDR3 is 20 residues long. With V trimmed by 5 bases and J by 2 bases, 18 bases remained unmatched. Germline values: CDR1 SEHNR, CDR2 FQNEAQ (reference sequence). The CDR3 loop reads CASSKQRTGGSLLTGNTIYF. The CDR3 DNA reads TGTGCCAGCAGCAAACAAAGGACAGGGGGTTCATTGCTGACTGGAAACACCATATATTTT.

J is TRBJ1-5 and V is TRBV4-1; a weak D match, TRBD1 (6 bases). V lost 0 bases, J lost 1 base, and 22 bases lay in between. The CDR3 contains 20 residues. The V gene's germline CDR1 is MGHRA and CDR2 YSYEKL. In DNA form, the CDR3 reads TGCGCCAGCAGCCAAGACCTGACAGGTTTGCTCACCGTGAGCAATCAGCCCCAGCATTTT. It encodes CASSQDLTGLLTVSNQPQHF.

The V and J genes are TRBV6-6 and TRBJ1-6; D may be TRBD1 (5 bases). The V end was cut by 2 bases, the J end by 8 bases, with 16 bases between. CDR1 is MNHNY, CDR2 SVGAGI, per germline (reference sequence). The CDR3 is 16 amino acids. This CDR3 reads CASSYREGSEDSPLHF. The CDR3 nucleotides read TGTGCCAGCAGTTACAGGGAGGGGTCAGAGGATTCACCCCTCCACTTT.

J is TRBJ1-2 and V is TRBV7-9, with TRBD1 as a possible D gene (5 bases). Germline assignment: CDR1 SEHNR and CDR2 FQNEAQ (reference sequence). The CDR3 loop spans 15 amino acids. Trimming shortened V by 5 bases and J by 4 bases, and 17 bases separated the two germline ends. CDR3 in DNA: TGTGCCAGCAGCCCCGGGGGAGTAGCCTTCTATGGCTACACCTTC. Protein sequence: CASSPGGVAFYGYTF. Together with reference TRBV7-9 and TRBJ1-2, the CDR3 gives the full variable domain: DTGVSQNPRHKITKRGQNVTFRCDPISEHNRLYWYRQTLGQGPEFLTYFQNEAQLEKSRLLSDRFSAERPKGSFSTLEIQRTEQGDSAMYLCASSPGGVAFYGYTFGSGTRLTVV.

The chain links TRBV5-8 to TRBJ1-5; unclear D gene. The CDR3 totals 15 residues. The V end lost 3 bases, the J end lost 6 bases, and 16 bases lay between the germline ends. Germline V CDR1 and CDR2: SGHTS, YDEGEE. In DNA form, the CDR3 reads TGTGCCAGCAGCTCTAACCATGTCAGCGGTCAGCCCCAGCATTTT. Translated: CASSSNHVSGQPQHF.

Comments on this clone: This same CDR3 is encoded by further DNA sequences in the sample. V usage is TRBV5-1 and J usage is TRBJ2-7; maybe TRBD2 (6 bases). The CDR3 consists of 14 residues. With 3 bases removed from V and 3 bases from J, the gap between germline ends came to 13 bases. Germline lookup yields CDR1 SGHRS and CDR2 YFSETQ. CDR3 residues: CASSYGTGDYEQYF. CDR3 sequence (DNA): TGCGCCAGCAGCTATGGGACGGGGGACTACGAGCAGTACTTC.

The J gene is TRBJ1-1, the V gene TRBV19; TRBD1 aligns across 8 bases. This CDR3 has 17 residues. V lost 5 bases and J lost 2; bases outside the gene matches: 13. The germline gives CDR1 LNHDA, CDR2 SQIVND (reference sequence). The CDR3 here is CASSPIRTGRSNTEAFF. The CDR3 DNA is TGTGCCAGTAGTCCTATCAGGACAGGGCGGTCCAACACTGAAGCTTTCTTT.

The chain carries TRBV20-1 and TRBJ2-4; D possibly corresponds to TRBD1 (6 bases). Trimming pared 0 bases from V and 9 bases from J, leaving 6 bases between. Per the germline V gene, CDR1 is DFQATT and CDR2 is SNEGSKA (reference sequence). The CDR3 contains 11 residues. DNA of the CDR3: TGCAGTGCTAGAGAGGGGGCCATTCAGTACTTC. Protein: CSAREGAIQYF.

The chain has TRBV3-1 (or the pseudogene TRBV3-2) and TRBJ1-6, with 7 bases that match TRBD1. CDR1 LGHDT and CDR2 YNNKEL come from the germline V gene (reference sequence). The CDR3 is 14 amino acids. Trimming at V came to 1 base and at J to 8 bases, leaving 2 bases not matched to a gene. CDR3 coding DNA: TGTGCCAGCAGCCAAGTCCAGGGGGATTCACCCCTCCACTTT. Protein product: CASSQVQGDSPLHF.

The chain couples TRBV10-1 to TRBJ2-5, with TRBD1 matching 9 bases. V lost 0 bases, J lost 3 bases, and 2 bases stayed unmatched. Per germline, CDR1 WNHNN and CDR2 SYGVQD (reference sequence). The length of the CDR3 is 15 residues. CDR3 sequence (DNA): TGCGCCAGCAGTGAGTCGGGGACAGGGAAAGAGACCCAGTACTTC. The encoded protein is CASSESGTGKETQYF.

The CDR3 DNA follows: TGTGCCAGCGGCCAACCGACTCAAGAGACCCAGTACTTC. As protein: CASGQPTQETQYF. The chain employs TRBV12-3 or TRBV12-4 and TRBJ2-5; D gene ambiguous. Trimming took 8 bases from V and 2 from J, leaving 12 bases between them. CDR3 length equals 13 residues.

This clone was found a few times. CDR3 coding DNA: TGTGCCAGCAGTTCTCGACAGGCCAATCAGCCCCAGCATTTT. Translation gives CASSSRQANQPQHF. The genes are TRBV6-5 and TRBJ1-5, with a tentative D call TRBD1 (6 bases). This CDR3 is built from 14 residues. CDR1 is MNHEY and CDR2 is SVGAGI in the germline V gene. Trimming removed 4 bases from V and 3 bases from J, with 10 bases in between.

The chain employs TRBV6-5 and TRBJ1-2; the match to TRBD1 covers 7 bases. This CDR3 is 13 amino acids long. Germline V gene data show CDR1 as MNHEY and CDR2 as SVGAGI. The junction had 7 bases not matched to a gene; V was cut back by 6 bases and J by 6 bases. Here the CDR3 DNA reads TGTGCCAGCAGCCGACAGGGAAGTGATGGCTACACCTTC. It yields the protein CASSRQGSDGYTF.

The chain has TRBV5-8 and TRBJ2-7; 8 bases align to TRBD1. CDR1 is SGHTS and CDR2 is YDEGEE in the germline V gene. This CDR3 has 16 residues. Trimming cost V 4 bases and J 0 bases; bases outside gene matches: 9. The CDR3 loop is CASSRTGSGGSYEQYF. For the CDR3, the DNA is TGTGCCAGCAGCAGGACAGGGTCAGGGGGCTCCTACGAGCAGTACTTC.

The chain links TRBV6-7 to TRBJ1-2; 9 nucleotides line up with TRBD1. TRBV6-7 is annotated as an ORF whose role is uncertain. The CDR3 contains 18 residues. Germline trimming cut 0 bases from V and 3 bases from J; bases unmatched to any gene: 11. CDR3 region: CASSYSRTGVWAYYGYTF. The CDR3, as DNA: TGTGCCAGCAGTTACTCACGGACAGGGGTTTGGGCTTACTATGGCTACACCTTC.

The J gene is TRBJ2-1, the V gene TRBV5-1; 10 bases match TRBD1. Trimming at V came to 5 bases and at J to 1 base, leaving 3 bases not matched to a gene. CDR1 and CDR2 (germline): SGHRS, YFSETQ. This CDR3 spans 15 amino acids. The CDR3 is CASRAGQGSYNEQFF. The DNA of the CDR3 is TGCGCCAGCAGAGCGGGACAGGGGTCCTACAATGAGCAGTTCTTC.